The present T cell receptor (beta chain) was sequenced within a study of blood T cells in healthy people across ages. This clonotype is a singleton in its sample. A sample-barcoded 5' primer and a J-beta primer mix were used in a second PCR of roughly 7 to 11 cycles. TCRdb analysed the 5' RACE reads with MiXCR anew, one entry per CDR3 protein. The sample contains 1.5 million to 2 million distinct CDR3 sequences, around 42% of which appear only once. The TCR was taken from a human donor in good health. The sequencing input was blood.

CDR3 nucleotide sequence: TGTGCCACCAGTGGTCGACTGGCTAGCACAGATACGCAGTATTTT. It specifies CATSGRLASTDTQYF. The chain couples TRBV24-1 to TRBJ2-3, with D hard to call. The V end was cut by 5 bases, the J end by 0 bases, with 11 bases between. The CDR3 extends over 15 amino acids. CDR1 and CDR2 from the germline V gene are KGHDR and SFDVKD.